The sequence of this TCR beta chain was determined in a study of blood T cell repertoires in COVID-19. Background on the study: The cDNA or gDNA used as material had been derived from T cells, B-cell-depleted T cells, or PBMCs.

Repertoires were generated with immunoSEQ multiplex PCR, while TCRdb's copy carries only in-frame clones and drops some. The sample includes over 150,000 clones, roughly 80% seen only once; the top ten take 3% to 3.5%. Individuals drawn from around 25 US areas were about 18 to 95 years old. Cohorts were determined from participant-reported clinical history. This CDR3 spans 15 amino acids. In germline, CDR1 is SGHTA, CDR2 FQGNSA. J gave up 6 bases and V 7 bases, and 13 bases lay outside the gene matches. The sequence derives from a woman aged 55-70 years who had recovered from COVID-19. The sequenced sample was PBMCs or T cells enriched from blood (not recorded which). The rearrangement joins TRBV7-2 to TRBJ1-2; 8 bases match TRBD1. The CDR3 sequence: CASTQGAQGVDGYTF. The CDR3 DNA reads as TGTGCCAGCACCCAAGGGGCACAGGGGGTCGATGGCTACACCTTC. The whole variable domain, remainder taken from reference TRBV7-2 and TRBJ1-2, is GAGVSQSPSNKVTEKGKDVELRCDPISGHTALYWYRQSLGQGLEFLIYFQGNSAPDKSGLPSDRFSAERTGGSVSTLTIQRTQQEDSAVYLCASTQGAQGVDGYTFGSGTRLTVV.